Following are 30 T cell receptor beta chains from one sample sequenced in a study of patients and donors after allogeneic stem cell transplantation. A single record per CDR3 protein comes from TCRdb applying MiXCR to the RT-PCR reads. The sample carries about 74,000 distinct CDR3 sequences, less than 30% recorded once. Sequencing used blood, either unsorted or a sorted T cell fraction (not recorded which). All receptors come from a human donor who was either an allogeneic HSCT recipient or a stem cell or donor lymphocyte infusion donor (not recorded which). It is not recorded whose cells these are; they may come from a transplant donor.

The V gene is TRBV6-5, the J gene TRBJ2-7; 7 bases are a match to TRBD1. The CDR3 contains 15 residues. The germline V gene encodes CDR1 MNHEY and CDR2 SVGAGI. V was pared by 1 base and J by 3 bases, with 6 bases of the junction left unmatched. Written as DNA, the CDR3 is TGTGCCAGCAGTTACTTCCGGACAGGAGGCTACGAGCAGTACTTC. As protein: CASSYFRTGGYEQYF.

CDR3 nucleotide sequence: TGTGCCAGCACTCTGGGCTCTGGGGCCAACGTCCTGACTTTC. Amino acids: CASTLGSGANVLTF. This chain links TRBV12-3 or TRBV12-4 with TRBJ2-6, with D unclear. The germline V and J ends were trimmed by 7 bases and 0 bases, with 7 bases remaining between them. The CDR3 is 14 residues long.

The CDR3 DNA follows: TGCAGTGCAAAGACAGGCTCCTACGAGCAGTACTTC. Translated, it gives CSAKTGSYEQYF. This chain joins TRBV20-1 and TRBJ2-7, with D perhaps TRBD1 (6 bases). This CDR3 region has 12 residues. V dropped 6 bases and J dropped 0 bases, with 9 bases sitting between them. CDR1 DFQATT and CDR2 SNEGSKA come from the germline V gene (reference sequence).

V and J are TRBV7-6 and TRBJ2-5; D is possibly TRBD1 (5 bases). The CDR3 extends over 16 amino acids. CDR1 SGHVS and CDR2 FNYEAQ come from the germline V gene. V was clipped by 5 bases and J by 2 bases, with 18 bases between them. The chain's CDR3 is CASSAWSLKGQETQYF. DNA of the CDR3: TGTGCCAGCAGCGCCTGGTCCCTAAAGGGGCAAGAGACCCAGTACTTC.

To note about this clonotype: A much larger clone is a single base away; this may be a read error. This chain connects TRBV12-3 or TRBV12-4 to TRBJ1-5, with no clear D. V dropped 5 bases and J dropped 1 base, with 12 bases sitting between them. CDR3 length: 15 amino acids. The CDR3 nucleotides are TGTGCCAGCAGTACCTCTGGGAGGAGCAATCAGCCCCAGCATTTT. Its protein product is CASSTSGRSNQPQHF.

This clonotype appeared a few times. V is TRBV29-1 and J is TRBJ2-5; unclear D gene. This CDR3 has 12 residues. Germline loops: CDR1 SQVTM, CDR2 ANQGSEA. The V end lost 3 bases, the J end lost 5 bases, and 10 bases lay between the germline ends. DNA of the CDR3: TGCAGCGTTGACAGGTCGAGGGAGACCCAGTACTTC. Translated, it gives CSVDRSRETQYF.

This clonotype is a singleton in its sample. This chain connects TRBV12-3 or TRBV12-4 to TRBJ1-2, with 7 nucleotides matching TRBD1. The CDR3 covers 13 residues. J was trimmed by 4 bases and V by 6 bases; bases with no gene match: 5. CDR3 sequence (DNA): TGTGCCAGCAGGGAGGGGGCCGGCTATGGCTACACCTTC. This sequence encodes CASREGAGYGYTF.

This clonotype has only a few counts. This rearrangement joins TRBV7-6 to TRBJ1-3; 8 bases agree with TRBD1. From germline, CDR1 is SGHVS and CDR2 FNYEAQ. V shed 0 bases, J shed 4 bases, and the junction held 8 bases outside the gene matches. The CDR3 covers 17 residues. CDR3 sequence (DNA): TGTGCCAGCAGCTTAGCCCCCCAGGGGGCGCAGGGAAACACCATATATTTT. Translation: CASSLAPQGAQGNTIYF.

The gene calls are TRBV5-1 and TRBJ2-5; D is undetermined. Germline V gives CDR1 SGHRS, CDR2 YFSETQ. The CDR3 sequence is 13 residues long. V was trimmed by 4 bases and J by 4 bases, leaving 11 bases between them. The CDR3 DNA follows: TGCGCCAGCAGCCAGTCCGGGCGAGAGACCCAGTACTTC. Translated, it gives CASSQSGRETQYF.

V gene TRBV12-3 or TRBV12-4 combines with J gene TRBJ2-7; 8 nucleotides line up with TRBD2. Trimming at V came to 9 bases and at J to 2 bases, leaving 3 bases not matched to a gene. The CDR3 covers 12 residues. The CDR3 nucleotides read TGTGCCAGTAGCGGGGCGGCCTACGAGCAGTACTTC. Its translation is CASSGAAYEQYF.

The V and J genes are TRBV29-1 and TRBJ2-1; a weak D match, TRBD2 (6 bases). Between the trimmed V and J ends, which lost 1 base and 10 bases, there was a span of 14 bases. The CDR3 is 13 residues long. CDR1 SQVTM and CDR2 ANQGSEA come from the germline V gene. CDR3 in amino acids: CSVEGLLAGEQFF. CDR3 bases: TGCAGCGTTGAAGGCCTATTGGCGGGAGAGCAGTTCTTC.

This clonotype showed up just a few times. J is TRBJ1-2 and V is TRBV29-1; 11 positions agree with TRBD1. The length of the CDR3 is 15 residues. Germline-derived CDR1 and CDR2 are SQVTM and ANQGSEA. With 0 bases clipped from V and 10 bases from J, the junction kept 10 bases outside the gene matches. The CDR3 loop is CSVEEGDRGLSDYTF. The CDR3, as DNA: TGCAGCGTTGAAGAAGGGGACAGGGGGTTGAGTGACTACACCTTC.

This clonotype was detected a few times. This chain links TRBV5-1 with TRBJ1-2; D is unclear. V lost 2 bases to trimming and J lost 6 bases, with 20 bases between them. Germline CDR1 SGHRS, CDR2 YFSETQ. The CDR3 loop spans 16 amino acids. The CDR3 DNA is TGCGCCAGCAGCTTCGGACTTTGGGTGGGATCGGATGGCTACACCTTC. Translating gives CASSFGLWVGSDGYTF. Using reference TRBV5-1 and TRBJ1-2 for the parts outside the CDR3, the full variable domain is KAGVTQTPRYLIKTRGQQVTLSCSPISGHRSVSWYQQTPGQGLQFLFEYFSETQRNKGNFPGRFSGRQFSNSRSEMNVSTLELGDSALYLCASSFGLWVGSDGYTFGSGTRLTVV.

The chain links TRBV4-3 to TRBJ1-2, with D hard to call. Deletions cut 0 bases from V and 8 bases from J, with 16 bases between. The CDR3 runs to 15 residues. Germline assignment: CDR1 LGHNA and CDR2 YSLEER. CDR3 sequence: CASSQDPGVGSGYTF. The CDR3, as DNA: TGCGCCAGCAGCCAAGACCCTGGCGTGGGGAGCGGCTACACCTTC.

This chain links TRBV5-1 with TRBJ2-5; 14 nucleotides line up with TRBD2. This CDR3 has 19 amino acids. V lost 0 bases, J lost 5 bases, and 12 bases stayed unmatched. Germline-derived CDR1 and CDR2 are SGHRS and YFSETQ. The DNA of the CDR3 is TGCGCCAGCAGCTTGGCGATTGGGACTAGCGGGAGTAGCCTGGAGACCCAGTACTTC. Translated, it gives CASSLAIGTSGSSLETQYF.

Comments on this clonotype: One junction end disagrees with the germline gene, perhaps due to a read error. This rearrangement joins TRBV7-7 to TRBJ2-7; D is uncertain. The CDR3 runs to 15 residues. In germline, CDR1 is SSHAT, CDR2 FNYEAQ (reference sequence). The CDR3 reads CASSFEAPLSYEQYF. The CDR3, as DNA: TGTGCTAGCAGCTTTGAAGCGCCACTTTCCTACGAGCAGTACTTC.

The genes are TRBV20-1 and TRBJ2-7, with 10 bases fitting TRBD1. The J segment lost 5 bases and the V segment lost 5 bases, leaving 6 bases of the junction unmatched. Germline lookup yields CDR1 DFQATT and CDR2 SNEGSKA (reference sequence). The CDR3 runs to 13 residues. The CDR3 protein is CSAPGQGFDEQYF. For the CDR3, the DNA is TGCAGTGCTCCGGGACAGGGGTTCGACGAGCAGTACTTC.

The chain combines TRBV5-1 with TRBJ2-4; perhaps D is TRBD1 or TRBD2 (5 bases each). The CDR3 sequence is 17 residues long. The V gene lost 4 bases and the J gene lost 1 base, with 18 bases spanning the gap. CDR1 SGHRS and CDR2 YFSETQ come from the germline V gene. In nucleotides, the CDR3 is TGCGCCAGCAGCCTGGGAGACAGTCGTGGTGCCAAAAACATTCAGTACTTC. Protein product: CASSLGDSRGAKNIQYF.

This clonotype was seen a few times. V and J are TRBV20-1 and TRBJ1-6, with D perhaps TRBD1 (5 bases). This CDR3 contains 13 residues. The V and J ends lost 3 bases and 5 bases respectively, with 8 bases between them. Germline CDR1 reads DFQATT; CDR2 reads SNEGSKA (reference sequence). The CDR3 region is CSASQDNNSPLHF. As DNA, the CDR3 is TGCAGTGCTAGCCAGGACAATAATTCACCCCTCCACTTT.

This clonotype was recorded many times. This chain joins TRBV11-1 and TRBJ2-4; no reliable D call. CDR1 is SGHAT and CDR2 is FQDESV in the germline V gene (reference sequence). The CDR3 contains 13 residues. The germline V and J ends were trimmed by 5 bases and 3 bases, with 8 bases remaining between them. In DNA, the CDR3 is TGTGCCAGCAGCCCGGGTAGCAAAAACATTCAGTACTTC. Translating gives CASSPGSKNIQYF.

CDR3 in DNA: TGTGCCACCAGTGATAGGGACAGGGCAGACGGCGGGGAGCTGTTTTTT. Translating it yields CATSDRDRADGGELFF. The V gene is TRBV24-1, the J gene TRBJ2-2; TRBD1 agrees at 9 bases. The V gene's germline CDR1 is KGHDR and CDR2 SFDVKD. The J segment lost 7 bases and the V segment lost 3 bases, leaving 8 bases of the junction unmatched. CDR3 size: 16 residues.

The table lists this clonotype with a few counts. The chain carries TRBV14 and TRBJ1-5, with unresolved D. V was trimmed by 4 bases and J by 14 bases, leaving 9 bases between them. CDR1 is SGHDN, CDR2 FVKESK, per germline. The CDR3 consists of 10 residues. This chain's CDR3 is CASSPEKKHF. CDR3 coding DNA: TGTGCCAGCAGCCCCGAAAAAAAGCATTTT.

This clonotype occurred many times. The gene calls are TRBV6-6 and TRBJ1-4; the D gene is possibly TRBD1 (5 bases). Germline V gene sequence: CDR1 MNHNY, CDR2 SVGAGI (reference sequence). CDR3 length equals 17 residues. The V end lost 6 bases, the J end lost 4 bases, and 21 bases lay between the germline ends. The CDR3 DNA sequence: TGTGCCAGCAGAAAATCATACCCAGGGTGGGTTAATGAAAAACTGTTTTTT. Amino acid sequence: CASRKSYPGWVNEKLFF.

This clonotype was seen at least ten times. V is TRBV10-3 and J is TRBJ2-3, with D maybe TRBD2 (6 bases). Germline CDR1 and CDR2: ENHRY and SYGVKD. There are 15 residues in the CDR3. V was clipped by 8 bases and J by 4 bases, with 19 bases between them. The DNA of the CDR3 is TGTGCCATCTCGGCTCCCAGGGCGGGGCCAGATACGCAGTATTTT. Protein: CAISAPRAGPDTQYF.

This clonotype was detected only once. The genes are TRBV18 and TRBJ1-1; D is unclear. V was cut by 0 bases and J by 9 bases, with 14 bases left in between. The germline CDR1 and CDR2 sequences are KGHSH and LQKENI. The CDR3 sequence is 14 residues long. DNA of the CDR3: TGTGCCAGCTCACCACCGAGTACTTACCAGAAAGCTTTCTTT. It yields the protein CASSPPSTYQKAFF. Full variable domain (outside the CDR3, taken from reference TRBV18 and TRBJ1-1): NAGVMQNPRHLVRRRGQEARLRCSPMKGHSHVYWYRQLPEEGLKFMVYLQKENIIDESGMPKERFSAEFPKEGPSILRIQQVVRGDSAAYFCASSPPSTYQKAFFGQGTRLTVV.

In its sample, this clonotype was seen a few times. V usage is TRBV24-1 and J usage is TRBJ2-3; TRBD2 matches at 14 bases. Losses at the gene ends were 1 base for V and 3 bases for J; bases not matched to a gene: 8. From germline, CDR1 is KGHDR and CDR2 SFDVKD. CDR3 length: 19 amino acids. DNA for the CDR3: TGTGCCACCAGTGATTTCACCGGGACTAGCGGGAGAAGGACAGATACGCAGTATTTT. This translates into CATSDFTGTSGRRTDTQYF.

This chain links TRBV9 with TRBJ1-6; TRBD1 might be the D (5 bases). From germline, CDR1 is SGDLS and CDR2 YYNGEE. CDR3 length: 16 amino acids. Trimming took off 3 bases at V and 7 bases at J, with 17 bases between the two ends. CDR3 nucleotides: TGTGCCAGCAGCGGGCCCACCGGGACCAGCAATTCACCCCTCCACTTT. Amino acid sequence: CASSGPTGTSNSPLHF.

This clonotype was seen ten or more times. The V call is TRBV12-3 or TRBV12-4, the J call TRBJ1-2, with D unclear. CDR3 size: 13 residues. The germline V and J ends were trimmed by 3 bases and 4 bases, with 9 bases remaining between them. The CDR3 DNA follows: TGTGCCAGCAGTTTTCAGGACGGCTATGGCTACACCTTC. Translating gives CASSFQDGYGYTF.

This clonotype was picked up a small number of times. V is TRBV11-2 and J is TRBJ2-5; D is uncertain. V lost 7 bases and J lost 5, with 8 bases in between. The CDR3 covers 11 residues. Germline CDR1 and CDR2: SGHAT and FQNNGV. CDR3 in DNA: TGTGCCAGCACGCTTGGCGAGACCCAGTACTTC. It codes for CASTLGETQYF.

The chain combines TRBV5-1 with TRBJ2-7, with D unclear. The V gene's germline CDR1 is SGHRS and CDR2 YFSETQ. The V gene lost 3 bases and the J gene lost 3 bases, with 19 bases spanning the gap. The CDR3 runs to 16 residues. The DNA of the CDR3 is TGCGCCAGCAGCTACGGGCCTTCGCTGACCCTCTACGAGCAGTACTTC. Translating it yields CASSYGPSLTLYEQYF.